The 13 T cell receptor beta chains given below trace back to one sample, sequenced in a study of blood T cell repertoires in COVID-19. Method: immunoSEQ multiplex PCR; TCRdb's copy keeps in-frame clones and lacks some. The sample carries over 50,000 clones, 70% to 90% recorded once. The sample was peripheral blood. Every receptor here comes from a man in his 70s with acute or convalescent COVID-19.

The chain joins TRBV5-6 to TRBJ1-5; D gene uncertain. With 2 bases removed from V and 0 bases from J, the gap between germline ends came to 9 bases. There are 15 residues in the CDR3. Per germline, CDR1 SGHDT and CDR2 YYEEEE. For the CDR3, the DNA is TGTGCCAGCAGCTTAGGACTGGGTAGCAATCAGCCCCAGCATTTT. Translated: CASSLGLGSNQPQHF.

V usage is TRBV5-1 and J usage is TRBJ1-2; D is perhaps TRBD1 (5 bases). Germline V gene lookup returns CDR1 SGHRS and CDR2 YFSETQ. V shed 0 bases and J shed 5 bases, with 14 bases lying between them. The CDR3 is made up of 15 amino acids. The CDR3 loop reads CASSLGGRAPYGYTF. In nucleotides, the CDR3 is TGCGCCAGCAGCTTGGGGGGCAGGGCCCCTTATGGCTACACCTTC.

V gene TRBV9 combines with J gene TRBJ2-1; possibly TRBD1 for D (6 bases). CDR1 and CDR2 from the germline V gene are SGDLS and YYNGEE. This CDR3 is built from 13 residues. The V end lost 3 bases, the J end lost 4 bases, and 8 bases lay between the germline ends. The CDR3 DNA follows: TGTGCCAGCAGCGGAGGGACATACAATGAGCAGTTCTTC. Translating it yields CASSGGTYNEQFF.

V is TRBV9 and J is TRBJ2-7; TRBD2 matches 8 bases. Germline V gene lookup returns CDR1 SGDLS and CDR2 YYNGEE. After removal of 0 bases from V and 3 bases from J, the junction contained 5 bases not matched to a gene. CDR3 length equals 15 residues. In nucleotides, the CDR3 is TGTGCCAGCAGCGTAGCCGGGGGGGGATACTACGAGCAGTACTTC. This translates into CASSVAGGGYYEQYF.

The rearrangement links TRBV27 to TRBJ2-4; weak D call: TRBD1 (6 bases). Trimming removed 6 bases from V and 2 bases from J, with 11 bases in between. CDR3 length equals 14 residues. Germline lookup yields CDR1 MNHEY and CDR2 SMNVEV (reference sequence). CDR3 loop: CASSPTGSKNIQYF. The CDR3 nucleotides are TGTGCCAGCAGCCCGACAGGATCCAAAAACATTCAGTACTTC.

CDR3 in amino acids: CASSLRVLRVGTEAFF. CDR3 bases: TGTGCCAGCAGCTTAAGGGTTTTGAGGGTTGGCACTGAAGCTTTCTTT. V is TRBV11-2 and J is TRBJ1-1; D gene uncertain. Germline assignment: CDR1 SGHAT and CDR2 FQNNGV. The CDR3 is made up of 16 amino acids. Trimming left V 2 bases short and J 4 bases short, with 17 bases between.

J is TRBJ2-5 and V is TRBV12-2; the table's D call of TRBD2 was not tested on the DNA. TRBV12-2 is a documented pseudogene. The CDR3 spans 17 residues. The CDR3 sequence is CASRLIGTQKAGETQYF. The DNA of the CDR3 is TGTGCAAGTCGCTTAATTGGGACCCAAAAAGCGGGTGAGACCCAGTACTTC.

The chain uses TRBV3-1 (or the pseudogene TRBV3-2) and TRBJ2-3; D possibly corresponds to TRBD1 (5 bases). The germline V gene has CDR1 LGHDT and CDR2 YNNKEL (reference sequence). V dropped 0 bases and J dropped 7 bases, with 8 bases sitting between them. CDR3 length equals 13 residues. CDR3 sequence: CASSQDRTNTQYF. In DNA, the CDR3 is TGTGCCAGCAGCCAAGATCGGACAAATACGCAGTATTTT.

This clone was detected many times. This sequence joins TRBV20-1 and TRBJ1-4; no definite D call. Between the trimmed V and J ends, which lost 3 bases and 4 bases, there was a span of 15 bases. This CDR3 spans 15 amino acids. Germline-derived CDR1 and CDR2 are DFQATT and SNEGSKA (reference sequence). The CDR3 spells CSASGWVRGNEKLFF. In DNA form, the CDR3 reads TGCAGTGCTAGTGGTTGGGTTCGGGGTAATGAAAAACTGTTTTTT.

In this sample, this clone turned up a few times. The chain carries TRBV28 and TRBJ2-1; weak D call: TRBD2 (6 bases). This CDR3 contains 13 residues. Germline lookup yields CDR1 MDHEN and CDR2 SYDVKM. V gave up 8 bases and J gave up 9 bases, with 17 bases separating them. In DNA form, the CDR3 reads TGTGCCAGCGGAAAGGCGGGGTGGTCTGAGCAGTTCTTC. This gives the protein CASGKAGWSEQFF.

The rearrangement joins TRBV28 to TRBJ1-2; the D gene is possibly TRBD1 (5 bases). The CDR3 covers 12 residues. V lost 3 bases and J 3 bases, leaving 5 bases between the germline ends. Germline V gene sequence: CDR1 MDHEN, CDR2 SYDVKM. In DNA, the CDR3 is TGTGCCAGCAGTTTCAGGGACTATGGCTACACCTTC. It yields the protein CASSFRDYGYTF.

The CDR3 DNA reads TGTGCCAGCAGCGTTCAGGATAATCAGCCCCAGCATTTT. Protein: CASSVQDNQPQHF. V is TRBV2 and J is TRBJ1-5, with D hard to call. The V end lost 6 bases, the J end lost 4 bases, and 10 bases lay between the germline ends. CDR1 and CDR2 (germline): SNHLY, FYNNEI. The CDR3 is made up of 13 amino acids.

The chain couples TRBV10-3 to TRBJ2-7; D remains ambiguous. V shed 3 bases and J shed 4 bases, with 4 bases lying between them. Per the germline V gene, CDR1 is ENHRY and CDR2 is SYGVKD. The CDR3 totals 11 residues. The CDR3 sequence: CAISDLYEQYF. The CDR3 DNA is TGTGCCATCAGTGACCTGTACGAGCAGTACTTC.